The 2 T cell receptor beta chains below come from one sample, sequenced in a study of regulatory T cells in long-lasting Graves disease. CDR3 regions were amplified by Arm-PCR using iRepertoire HTBI primers to build TCR beta libraries. One entry per CDR3 protein results from TCRdb running MiXCR on the multiplex PCR reads. The sample yields 530,000 or so distinct CDR3 sequences, roughly 14% seen once. Time point of the sample: newly diagnosed GD, antithyroid drugs for less than 3 months. Preparation of the TCR library used RNA extracted from PBMCs. The same sample was also used in a study of T cells in Graves' hyperthyroidism and ophthalmopathy.

Source: peripheral blood mononuclear cells (PBMCs), taken at new diagnosis, from a patient treated with antithyroid drugs. These TCRs come from a man younger than 45 with Graves disease.

The V gene is TRBV11-2, the J gene TRBJ1-3, with TRBD1 as a possible D gene (6 bases). Per germline, CDR1 SGHAT and CDR2 FQNNGV. Trimming shortened V by 4 bases and J by 0 bases, and 16 bases separated the two germline ends. The CDR3 loop spans 17 amino acids. The CDR3 sequence: CASSWGAEEHSGNTIYF. CDR3 DNA: TGTGCCAGCAGCTGGGGGGCGGAGGAACACTCTGGAAACACCATATATTTT.

This clonotype was recorded many times. This chain links TRBV11-3 with TRBJ2-1; 7 bases fit TRBD1. The CDR3 length is 15 residues. V gave up 5 bases and J gave up 0 bases; unmatched junction bases: 4. Per germline, CDR1 SGHNT and CDR2 YENEEA. Here the CDR3 DNA reads TGTGCCAGCAGCCTGGGACAGAGCTCCTACAATGAGCAGTTCTTC. Its protein product is CASSLGQSSYNEQFF.